A single sample is the source of the 13 T cell receptor beta chains below, sequenced in a study of blood T cell repertoires in COVID-19 (dated by TCRdb to 2020 to 2022). Library preparation used the immunoSEQ multiplex PCR assay. This is the immuneACCESS table as TCRdb keeps it, with only in-frame sequences that have V and J called. A part of the clones is gone; compared with another copy, unresolved V genes explain less than half, and the rest is unexplained. The sample table records some 200,000 clones; about nine tenths of these occur just once. The ten largest account for approximately 6.1% of the sample. The material sequenced was peripheral blood. Every receptor here comes from a man older than 75 with acute or convalescent COVID-19.

The chain has TRBV7-9 and TRBJ1-1, with 7 bases matching TRBD1. Germline CDR1 is SEHNR and CDR2 is FQNEAQ (reference sequence). Trimming took 5 bases from V and 0 from J; bases not matched to a gene: 3. This CDR3 comprises 14 residues. DNA for the CDR3: TGTGCCAGCAGCATGGGACAGTTGAACACTGAAGCTTTCTTT. Encoded protein: CASSMGQLNTEAFF.

The chain couples TRBV7-8 to TRBJ2-7, with D hard to call. The V gene's germline CDR1 is SGHVS and CDR2 FQNEAQ. CDR3 length: 13 residues. V was cut by 1 base and J by 7 bases, with 11 bases left in between. The CDR3 nucleotides are TGTGCCAGCAGCTTAGTGGGCGCCTTGGAGCAGTACGTC. It specifies CASSLVGALEQYV.

The chain couples TRBV18 to TRBJ2-1; D uncertain. V lost 2 bases, J lost 2 bases, and 10 bases lay in between. This CDR3 contains 15 residues. CDR1 is KGHSH and CDR2 is LQKENI in the germline V gene. CDR3 nucleotide sequence: TGTGCCAGCTCACCAGTTGCACACACCTACAATGAGCAGTTCTTC. It yields the protein CASSPVAHTYNEQFF.

The V and J genes are TRBV10-3 and TRBJ1-4, with D unresolved. Germline assignment: CDR1 ENHRY and CDR2 SYGVKD. Trimming cost V 4 bases and J 8 bases, with 14 bases left between them. The CDR3 covers 14 residues. As DNA, the CDR3 is TGTGCCATCAGTGCTACGGGGATGGAGGAAAAACTGTTTTTT. This translates into CAISATGMEEKLFF.

The chain employs TRBV2 and TRBJ2-5; D is possibly TRBD1 (6 bases). Germline loops: CDR1 SNHLY, CDR2 FYNNEI. V lost 8 bases and J lost 2, with 12 bases in between. This CDR3 has 13 amino acids. Written as DNA, the CDR3 is TGTGCCAGCTATGACAGGAGACAAGAGACCCAGTACTTC. Amino acid sequence: CASYDRRQETQYF.

V and J are TRBV7-9 and TRBJ1-2; a possible D gene is TRBD1 (6 bases). CDR1 and CDR2 (germline): SEHNR, FQNEAQ (reference sequence). The CDR3 has 13 residues. V gave up 5 bases and J gave up 0 bases, with 7 bases separating them. Here the CDR3 DNA reads TGTGCCAGCAGCAGGGACACTAACTATGGCTACACCTTC. Protein product: CASSRDTNYGYTF.

This clone appeared a single time. CDR3 coding DNA: TGTGCCTGGAGTGTACTTGAGACAGCCGACTATGGCTACACCTTC. Encoded protein: CAWSVLETADYGYTF. The rearrangement uses TRBV30 and TRBJ1-2; possible D gene TRBD1, 5 bases. From germline, CDR1 is GTSNPN and CDR2 SVGIG (reference sequence). Trimming left V 0 bases short and J 3 bases short, with 14 bases between. CDR3 length: 15 amino acids.

CDR3: CASSLVDYGYTF. The DNA of the CDR3 is TGTGCCAGTAGTCTAGTCGACTATGGCTACACCTTC. The chain recombines TRBV19 with TRBJ1-2; no firm D call. This CDR3 contains 12 residues. V was trimmed by 5 bases and J by 3 bases, leaving 7 bases between them. Germline CDR1 is LNHDA and CDR2 is SQIVND (reference sequence). Filled out from reference TRBV19 and TRBJ1-2, the complete variable domain reads DGGITQSPKYLFRKEGQNVTLSCEQNLNHDAMYWYRQDPGQGLRLIYYSQIVNDFQKGDIAEGYSVSREKKESFPLTVTSAQKNPTAFYLCASSLVDYGYTFGSGTRLTVV.

This chain uses TRBV9 with TRBJ2-2; D gene unclear. CDR3 size: 14 residues. Germline V gives CDR1 SGDLS, CDR2 YYNGEE. V was cut by 3 bases and J by 4 bases, with 10 bases left in between. The CDR3: CASSGRHSTGELFF. Written as DNA, the CDR3 is TGTGCCAGCAGCGGCAGACACTCCACCGGGGAGCTGTTTTTT.

Only a few counts were recorded for this clone. The chain recombines TRBV5-1 with TRBJ2-2; maybe TRBD2 (6 bases). Trimming took 4 bases from V and 4 from J, leaving 14 bases between them. CDR1 is SGHRS, CDR2 YFSETQ, per germline. The CDR3 has 15 amino acids. This chain's CDR3 is CASSAYSAGTGELFF. Here the CDR3 DNA reads TGCGCCAGCAGCGCCTACTCAGCGGGCACCGGGGAGCTGTTTTTT.

The chain carries TRBV24-1 and TRBJ2-5; D is perhaps TRBD1 (5 bases). The CDR3 has 14 amino acids. The ends were cut back, 4 bases at V and 4 bases at J, with 12 bases in the middle. CDR1 is KGHDR and CDR2 is SFDVKD in the germline V gene. In DNA form, the CDR3 reads TGTGCCACCAGTGAGCCGACAGCTACAGAGACCCAGTACTTC. It encodes CATSEPTATETQYF.

The chain couples TRBV27 to TRBJ2-1, with 14 bases fitting TRBD2. The CDR3 runs to 17 residues. Germline V gene data show CDR1 as MNHEY and CDR2 as SMNVEV (reference sequence). V trimming: 4 bases; J trimming: 1 base; junction bases outside the gene matches: 3. The CDR3 DNA sequence: TGTGCCAGCAGTTCCTGGACTAGCGGGAGGTCCTACAATGAGCAGTTCTTC. As protein: CASSSWTSGRSYNEQFF.

The chain couples TRBV6-5 to TRBJ1-1; 12 bases map to TRBD1. The germline V gene encodes CDR1 MNHEY and CDR2 SVGAGI. The CDR3 contains 13 residues. V was clipped by 7 bases and J by 4 bases; unmatched bases: 1. The CDR3 protein is CASKGQGATEAFF. The CDR3 nucleotides read TGTGCCAGCAAGGGACAGGGGGCCACTGAAGCTTTCTTT.